Presented here are 9 T cell receptor beta chains from one specimen sequenced in a study of blood T cell repertoires in COVID-19. This table comes from immunoSEQ multiplex PCR, and its TCRdb copy is limited to in-frame clones, with some not included. The table shows 65,000 to 100,000 clones, with roughly 88% occurring only once. Sequenced: peripheral blood. The receptors shown here come from an elderly woman with acute or convalescent COVID-19.

In the case of this clone: In the same sample, other DNA sequences code for this CDR3. The chain is built from TRBV10-3 and TRBJ2-1; 9 nucleotides match TRBD2. The CDR3 length is 14 residues. The V gene's germline CDR1 is ENHRY and CDR2 SYGVKD. J was trimmed by 5 bases and V by 4 bases; bases with no gene match: 3. The CDR3 region has the DNA TGTGCCATCAGTGGACTAGCGGACAACAATGAGCAGTTCTTC. This sequence encodes CAISGLADNNEQFF.

The chain uses TRBV7-6 and TRBJ2-1; 12 bases align to TRBD2. CDR1 SGHVS and CDR2 FNYEAQ come from the germline V gene. The length of the CDR3 is 15 residues. V dropped 5 bases and J dropped 7; count of bases not matched to a gene: 6. The CDR3 sequence: CASSPRLAGANEQFF. CDR3 DNA: TGTGCCAGCAGCCCCCGACTAGCGGGGGCGAATGAGCAGTTCTTC.

This sequence joins TRBV18 and TRBJ1-5; 9 nucleotides match TRBD1. Germline V gives CDR1 KGHSH, CDR2 LQKENI. Losses at the gene ends were 2 bases for V and 5 bases for J; bases not matched to a gene: 4. This CDR3 has 15 residues. DNA of the CDR3: TGTGCCAGCTCACCAGGGACAGGGCCAGATCAGCCCCAGCATTTT. It specifies CASSPGTGPDQPQHF.

The genes are TRBV7-6 and TRBJ2-1; D gene ambiguous. This CDR3 spans 15 amino acids. Germline assignment: CDR1 SGHVS and CDR2 FNYEAQ. Trimming took 4 bases from V and 4 from J, leaving 14 bases between them. The CDR3: CASSSQYRVYNEQFF. DNA of the CDR3: TGTGCCAGCAGCTCCCAATACCGGGTTTACAATGAGCAGTTCTTC.

The chain links TRBV18 to TRBJ1-5; 9 positions agree with TRBD1. CDR3 length equals 15 residues. From germline, CDR1 is KGHSH and CDR2 LQKENI. V lost 3 bases and J lost 7; bases outside the gene matches: 7. The CDR3 sequence is CASSPRDREGQPQHF. CDR3 nucleotide sequence: TGTGCCAGCTCACCCCGGGACAGGGAAGGGCAGCCCCAGCATTTT.

The table lists this clone with a few counts. Sequence at one end of the junction differs from germline and may be a read error. The rearrangement uses TRBV7-9 and TRBJ2-1; 10 positions match TRBD2. Looked up from germline, CDR1 is SEHNR and CDR2 is FQNEAQ (reference sequence). There are 15 residues in the CDR3. The CDR3 spells CASSVAGGSYNEQFF. The CDR3 DNA follows: TGTGCCAGCAGCGTAGCGGGAGGTTCCTACAATGAGCAGTTCTTC.

The gene calls are TRBV14 and TRBJ2-1; 8 bases are a match to TRBD2. Losses at the gene ends were 4 bases for V and 3 bases for J; bases not matched to a gene: 8. Germline-derived CDR1 and CDR2 are SGHDN and FVKESK. This CDR3 is 16 amino acids long. CDR3 in amino acids: CASSRESAGGYNEQFF. CDR3 sequence (DNA): TGTGCCAGCAGCCGCGAATCGGCGGGGGGCTACAATGAGCAGTTCTTC.

This chain joins TRBV7-9 and TRBJ2-2, with 7 positions matching TRBD2. This CDR3 spans 16 amino acids. The germline V gene has CDR1 SEHNR and CDR2 FQNEAQ (reference sequence). The junction had 7 bases not matched to a gene; V was cut back by 2 bases and J by 4 bases. The CDR3 DNA follows: TGTGCCAGCAGCTTATTCGTGGGAGGGCCCACCGGGGAGCTGTTTTTT. This translates into CASSLFVGGPTGELFF.

This chain connects TRBV7-8 to TRBJ1-1; a weak D match, TRBD1 (6 bases). Per the germline V gene, CDR1 is SGHVS and CDR2 is FQNEAQ. V was clipped by 6 bases and J by 0 bases, with 11 bases between them. The length of the CDR3 is 14 residues. The CDR3 nucleotides read TGTGCCAGCAGGCCGGACAGTATGAACACTGAAGCTTTCTTT. Protein sequence: CASRPDSMNTEAFF.